This T cell receptor (beta chain) was identified in a study of blood T cell repertoires in COVID-19. Study context: Samples taken during acute and convalescent COVID-19 were collected in the United States, Italy and Spain. The analysed material was cDNA or gDNA that came from T cells, B-cell-depleted T cells, or PBMCs.

Method: immunoSEQ multiplex PCR; TCRdb's copy keeps in-frame clones and lacks some. The table has around 180,000 clones, approximately 79% seen once; the top ten hold 2.5% to 3.5%. With V trimmed by 0 bases and J by 5 bases, 4 bases remained unmatched. Looked up from germline, CDR1 is SGHTA and CDR2 is FQGTGA. The CDR3 extends over 15 amino acids. The sequencing sample was made of peripheral blood. The TCR was taken from a woman at least 80 years old with acute or convalescent COVID-19. The chain couples TRBV7-3 to TRBJ2-5; TRBD2 matches at 9 bases. Here the CDR3 reads CASSLTGTSRETQYF. Written as DNA, the CDR3 is TGTGCCAGCAGCTTAACGGGGACTAGCCGTGAGACCCAGTACTTC.